This TCR beta chain was sequenced for a study of T and B cells in COVID-19 patients. TRB rearrangements were amplified by multiplex PCR with BIOMED2 TRB-A/B primers. One entry per CDR3 protein results from TCRdb running MiXCR on the multiplex PCR reads. The table lists some 11,000 distinct CDR3 sequences, 30% of them singletons. The length of the CDR3 is 13 residues. CDR1 is GTSNPN, CDR2 SVGIG, per germline (reference sequence). V lost 4 bases, J lost 7 bases, and 11 bases lay in between. TRB was amplified from around 250-500 ng of blood genomic DNA. The sequencing input was blood. The chain recombines TRBV30 with TRBJ1-6; D is undetermined. This TCR came from a human donor with active COVID-19. The CDR3: CAWNGLGNSPLHF. The CDR3, as DNA: TGTGCCTGGAACGGGCTAGGGAATTCACCCCTCCACTTT.